This TCR beta chain originates from a study of tumor-infiltrating lymphocytes in glioblastoma multiforme. This clonotype was detected many times. No antigen is known for it. Study-level results: Only one glioblastoma patient had TCR and mutation analysis.

Multiple V-beta primers and a C-beta primer amplified TCRB from RNA. TCRdb used MiXCR to reprocess the multiplex PCR reads, holding one entry per CDR3 protein. The sample has over 10,000 distinct CDR3 sequences, roughly 60% seen once; the top ten hold around 30%. The origin of this receptor is a male donor with glioblastoma. Specimen: brain tumor tissue.

CDR3 residues: CASRTTSGLNPTDTQYF. CDR3 coding DNA: TGTGCCAGCAGGACCACCTCCGGTCTTAATCCCACAGATACGCAGTATTTT. This rearrangement joins TRBV7-9 to TRBJ2-3; D is ambiguous. The germline V and J ends were trimmed by 6 bases and 2 bases, with 21 bases remaining between them. CDR1 is SEHNR and CDR2 is FQNEAQ in the germline V gene (reference sequence). There are 17 residues in the CDR3.